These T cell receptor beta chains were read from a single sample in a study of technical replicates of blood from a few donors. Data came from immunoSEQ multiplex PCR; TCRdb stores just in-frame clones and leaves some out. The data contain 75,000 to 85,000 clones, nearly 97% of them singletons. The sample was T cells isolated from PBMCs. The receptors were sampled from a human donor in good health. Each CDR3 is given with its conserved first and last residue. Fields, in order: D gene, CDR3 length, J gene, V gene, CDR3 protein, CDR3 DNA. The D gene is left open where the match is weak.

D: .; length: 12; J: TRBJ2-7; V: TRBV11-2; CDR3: CASSLGGMEQYF; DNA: TGTGCCAGCAGCTTAGGAGGGATGGAGCAGTACTTC
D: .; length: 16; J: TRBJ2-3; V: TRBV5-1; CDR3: CASSLGIAGEPDTQYF; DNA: TGCGCCAGCAGCTTGGGGATCGCAGGGGAGCCCGATACGCAGTATTTT
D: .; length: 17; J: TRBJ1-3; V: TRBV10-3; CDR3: CAISGAPTGNSGNTIYF; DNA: TGTGCCATCAGTGGGGCCCCTACAGGGAACTCTGGAAACACCATATATTTT
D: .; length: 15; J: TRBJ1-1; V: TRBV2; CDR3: CASSDRGTKNTEAFF; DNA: TGTGCCAGCAGTGACCGAGGGACAAAGAACACTGAAGCTTTCTTT
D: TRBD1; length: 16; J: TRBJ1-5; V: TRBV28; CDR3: CASSLSGQAKSQPQHF; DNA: TGTGCCAGCAGTTTGTCGGGACAGGCCAAATCGCAGCCCCAGCATTTT
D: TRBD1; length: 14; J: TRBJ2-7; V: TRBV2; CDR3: CASNKDRGIYEQYF; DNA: TGTGCCAGCAATAAAGACAGGGGGATATACGAGCAGTACTTC
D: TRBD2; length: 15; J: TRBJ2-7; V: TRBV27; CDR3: CASSLAGALPYEQYF; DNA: TGTGCCAGCAGTCTAGCGGGAGCGTTACCCTACGAGCAGTACTTC
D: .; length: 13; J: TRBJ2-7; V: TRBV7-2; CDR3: CASSLASAYEQYF; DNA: TGTGCCAGCAGCTTAGCTTCTGCCTACGAGCAGTACTTC
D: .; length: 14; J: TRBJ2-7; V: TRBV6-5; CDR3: CASSPFLASYEQYF; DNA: TGTGCCAGCAGCCCCTTTTTGGCCTCCTACGAGCAGTACTTC
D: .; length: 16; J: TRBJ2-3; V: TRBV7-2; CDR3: CASSLRSGVSTDTQYF; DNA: TGTGCCAGCAGCTTACGTTCGGGGGTGAGCACAGATACGCAGTATTTT
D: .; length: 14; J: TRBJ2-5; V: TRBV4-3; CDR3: CASSSTVGEETQYF; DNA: TGCGCCAGCAGCTCGACCGTGGGAGAAGAGACCCAGTACTTC
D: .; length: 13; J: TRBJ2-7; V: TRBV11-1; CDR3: CASSFRTPLEQYF; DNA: TGTGCCAGCAGCTTTAGGACACCTCTCGAGCAGTACTTC
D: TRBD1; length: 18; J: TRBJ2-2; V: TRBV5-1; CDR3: CASSFGLGQGSVTGELFF; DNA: TGCGCCAGCAGCTTTGGACTGGGACAGGGGAGCGTCACCGGGGAGCTGTTTTTT
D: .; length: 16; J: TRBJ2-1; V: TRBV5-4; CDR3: CASSEHYTSSYNEQFF; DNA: TGTGCCAGCAGCGAACACTACACGAGCTCCTACAATGAGCAGTTCTTC
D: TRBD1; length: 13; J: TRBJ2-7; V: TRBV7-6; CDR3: CASSPGTGGEQYF; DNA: TGTGCCAGCAGCCCTGGGACAGGGGGCGAGCAGTACTTC
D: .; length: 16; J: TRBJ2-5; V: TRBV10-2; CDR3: CASSAKASALGETQYF; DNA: TGCGCCAGCAGTGCTAAGGCTAGCGCTCTGGGAGAGACCCAGTACTTC
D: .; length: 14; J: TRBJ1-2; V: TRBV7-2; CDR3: CASSLVGQDYGYTF; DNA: TGTGCCAGCAGCTTAGTTGGACAAGACTATGGCTACACCTTC
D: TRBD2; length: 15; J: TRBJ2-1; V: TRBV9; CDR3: CASSFLAGGYNEQFF; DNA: TGTGCCAGCAGCTTCCTAGCGGGAGGGTACAATGAGCAGTTCTTC
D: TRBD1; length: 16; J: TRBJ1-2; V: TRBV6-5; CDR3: CASSYLPGQGVIGYTF; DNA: TGTGCCAGCAGTTACCTTCCGGGACAGGGGGTTATTGGCTACACCTTC
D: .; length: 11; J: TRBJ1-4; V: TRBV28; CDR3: CASRGRGELFF; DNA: TGTGCCAGCAGGGGGAGGGGGGAACTGTTTTTT
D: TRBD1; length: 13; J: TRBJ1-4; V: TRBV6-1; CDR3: CASSWDSFEKLFF; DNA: TGTGCCAGCAGTTGGGACAGCTTCGAAAAACTGTTTTTT
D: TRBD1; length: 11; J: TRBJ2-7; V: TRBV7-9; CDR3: CASSLNGTEYF; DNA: TGTGCCAGCAGCTTAAACGGGACAGAGTACTTC
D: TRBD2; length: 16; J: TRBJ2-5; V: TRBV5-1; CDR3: CASSPGLAGVGETQYF; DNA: TGCGCCAGCAGCCCGGGACTAGCGGGAGTAGGAGAGACCCAGTACTTC
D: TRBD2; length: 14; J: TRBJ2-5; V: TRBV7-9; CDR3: CASSLEGLGETQYF; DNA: TGTGCCAGCAGCTTAGAGGGACTAGGTGAGACCCAGTACTTC
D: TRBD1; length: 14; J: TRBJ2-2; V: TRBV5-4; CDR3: CASSRQGYTGELFF; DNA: TGTGCCAGCAGCCGACAGGGTTACACCGGGGAGCTGTTTTTT
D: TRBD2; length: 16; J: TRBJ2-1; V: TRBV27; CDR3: CASSSIREENYNEQFF; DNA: TGTGCCAGCAGTTCTATACGGGAGGAGAACTACAATGAGCAGTTCTTC
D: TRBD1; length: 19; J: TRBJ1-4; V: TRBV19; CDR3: CASSIPRGQGLELDEKLFF; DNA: TGTGCCAGTAGTATCCCAAGGGGACAGGGGTTGGAATTGGATGAAAAACTGTTTTTT